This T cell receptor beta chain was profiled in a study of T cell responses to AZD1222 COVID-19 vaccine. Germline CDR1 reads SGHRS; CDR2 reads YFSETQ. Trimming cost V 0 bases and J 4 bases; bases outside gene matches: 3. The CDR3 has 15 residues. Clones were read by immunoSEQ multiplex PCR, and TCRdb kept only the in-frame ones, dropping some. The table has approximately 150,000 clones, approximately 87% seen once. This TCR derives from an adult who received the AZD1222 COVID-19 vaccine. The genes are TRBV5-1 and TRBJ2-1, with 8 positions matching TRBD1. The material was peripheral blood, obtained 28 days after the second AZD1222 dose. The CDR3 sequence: CASSLVGQAYNEQFF. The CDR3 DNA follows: TGCGCCAGCAGCTTGGTGGGACAGGCATACAATGAGCAGTTCTTC.